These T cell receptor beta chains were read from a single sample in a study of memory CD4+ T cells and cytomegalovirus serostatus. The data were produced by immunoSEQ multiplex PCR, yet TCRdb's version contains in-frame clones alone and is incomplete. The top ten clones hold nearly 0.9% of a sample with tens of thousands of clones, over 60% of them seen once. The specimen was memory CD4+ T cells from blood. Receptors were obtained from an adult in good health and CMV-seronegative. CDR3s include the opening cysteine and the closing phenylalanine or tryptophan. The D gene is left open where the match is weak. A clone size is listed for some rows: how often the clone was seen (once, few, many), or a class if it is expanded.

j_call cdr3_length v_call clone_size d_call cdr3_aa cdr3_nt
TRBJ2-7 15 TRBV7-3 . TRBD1 CASSSLGTGKVEQYF TGTGCCAGCAGCTCCCTTGGGACAGGGAAGGTCGAGCAGTACTTC
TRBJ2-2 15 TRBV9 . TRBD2 CASSEGTSGGGELFF TGTGCCAGCAGCGAGGGGACTAGCGGGGGCGGGGAGCTGTTTTTT
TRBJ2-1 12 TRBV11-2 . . CASSSPSNEQFF TGTGCCAGCAGCTCCCCCTCCAATGAGCAGTTCTTC
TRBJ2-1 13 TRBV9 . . CASSHTGKDEQFF TGTGCCAGCAGTCATACAGGGAAGGATGAGCAGTTCTTC
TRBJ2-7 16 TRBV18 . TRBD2 CASSPWTSGSLNEQYF TGTGCCAGCTCACCTTGGACTAGCGGGAGCCTTAACGAGCAGTACTTC
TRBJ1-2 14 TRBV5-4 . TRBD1 CASSLGDRGHGYTF TGTGCCAGCAGCTTGGGGGACAGGGGTCATGGCTACACCTTC
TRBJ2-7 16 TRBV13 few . CASSPKPKGESYEQYF TGTGCCAGCAGCCCAAAACCCAAGGGGGAGTCCTACGAGCAGTACTTC
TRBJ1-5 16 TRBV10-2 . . CASSERAGEGNQPQHF TGCGCCAGCAGCGAGAGAGCCGGCGAGGGCAATCAGCCCCAGCATTTT
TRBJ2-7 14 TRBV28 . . CASRGRGRSNEQYF TGTGCCAGCAGGGGACGGGGAAGGTCCAACGAGCAGTACTTC
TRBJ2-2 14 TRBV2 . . CASMLRAEGGELFF TGTGCCAGCATGTTAAGGGCCGAGGGCGGGGAGCTGTTTTTT
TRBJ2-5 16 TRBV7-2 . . CASSLGSSRLVETQYF TGTGCCAGCAGCTTAGGTTCTAGTCGACTAGTCGAGACCCAGTACTTC
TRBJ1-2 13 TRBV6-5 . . CASASQQGWGYTF TGTGCCAGCGCATCACAACAGGGTTGGGGCTACACCTTC
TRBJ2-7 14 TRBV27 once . CASSSPGLNYEQYF TGTGCCAGCAGTTCGCCGGGCCTTAACTACGAGCAGTACTTC
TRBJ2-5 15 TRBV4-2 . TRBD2 CASSTTGTSQETQYF TGTGCCAGCTCCACCACCGGGACTAGCCAAGAGACCCAGTACTTC
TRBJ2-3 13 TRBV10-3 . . CAISEGGAYTQYF TGTGCCATCAGTGAAGGGGGAGCCTATACGCAGTATTTT
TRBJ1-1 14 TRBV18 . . CASSPTRENTEAFF TGTGCCAGCTCACCAACCAGGGAAAACACTGAAGCTTTCTTT
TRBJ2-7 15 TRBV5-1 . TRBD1 CASRGGQGLSHEQYF TGCGCCAGCAGGGGGGGACAGGGGCTGAGCCACGAGCAGTACTTC
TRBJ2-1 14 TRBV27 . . CASSLWANNNEQFF TGTGCCAGCAGTTTATGGGCTAACAACAATGAGCAGTTCTTC
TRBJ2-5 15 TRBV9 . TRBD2 CASNSGTSGQETQYF TGTGCCAGCAATAGCGGGACTAGCGGACAAGAGACCCAGTACTTC
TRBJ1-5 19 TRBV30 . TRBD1 CAWSVRGFRGRVSNQPQHF TGTGCCTGGAGTGTACGGGGGTTTAGGGGGCGAGTTAGCAATCAGCCCCAGCATTTT
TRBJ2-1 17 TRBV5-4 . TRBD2 CASSLAGTSGGYNEQFF TGTGCCAGCAGCTTGGCGGGGACTAGCGGGGGTTACAATGAGCAGTTCTTC
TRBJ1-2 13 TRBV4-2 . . CASSQDRGRGYTF TGTGCCAGCAGCCAAGACAGGGGACGTGGCTACACCTTC
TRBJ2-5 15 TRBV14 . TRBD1 CASSQLGQGQETQYF TGTGCCAGCAGCCAATTGGGACAGGGGCAAGAGACCCAGTACTTC
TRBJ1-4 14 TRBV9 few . CASSVGATNEKLFF TGTGCCAGCAGCGTAGGTGCAACTAATGAAAAACTGTTTTTT
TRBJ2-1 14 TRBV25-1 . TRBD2 CASSERTRFNEQFF TGTGCCAGCAGTGAGAGGACTAGATTTAATGAGCAGTTCTTC
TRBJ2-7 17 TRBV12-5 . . CASGFRPQGTRAYEQYF TGTGCTAGTGGTTTTCGACCTCAGGGGACTCGTGCCTACGAGCAGTACTTC
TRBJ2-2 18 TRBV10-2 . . CASSDPLGSSGGTGELFF TGCGCCAGCAGTGATCCCCTGGGTAGCTCCGGTGGCACCGGGGAGCTGTTTTTT
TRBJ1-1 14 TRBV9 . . CASSLDSLNTEAFF TGTGCCAGCAGCCTTGACAGTTTGAACACTGAAGCTTTCTTT
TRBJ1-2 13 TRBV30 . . CAWSVLTRNGYTF TGTGCCTGGAGTGTGCTCACGAGGAATGGCTACACCTTC
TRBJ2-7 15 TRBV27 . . CASSGPGPPDIKQYF TGTGCCAGCAGTGGGCCGGGACCCCCGGATATTAAGCAGTACTTC
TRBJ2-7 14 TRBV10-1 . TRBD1 CASSAQGASYEQYF TGCGCCAGCAGTGCCCAGGGGGCCTCCTACGAGCAGTACTTC
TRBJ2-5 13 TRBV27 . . CASSSPLQETQYF TGTGCCAGCAGTTCCCCACTCCAAGAGACCCAGTACTTC
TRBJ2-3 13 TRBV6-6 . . CASSSQGSDTQYF TGTGCCAGCAGTTCCCAGGGGTCTGATACGCAGTATTTT
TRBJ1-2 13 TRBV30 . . CAWMDSRVYGYTF TGTGCCTGGATGGACAGCAGAGTCTATGGCTACACCTTC
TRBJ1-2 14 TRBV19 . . CASSIGTRNYGYTF TGTGCCAGTAGTATAGGCACACGTAACTATGGCTACACCTTC
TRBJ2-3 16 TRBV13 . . CASSPLGERGTDTQYF TGTGCCAGCAGCCCGCTGGGGGAACGCGGCACAGATACGCAGTATTTT
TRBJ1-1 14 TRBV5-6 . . CASSFFPMNTEAFF TGTGCCAGCAGCTTTTTTCCGATGAACACTGAAGCTTTCTTT
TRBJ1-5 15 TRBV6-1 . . CASSTQWIGNQPQHF TGTGCCAGCAGTACTCAGTGGATTGGCAATCAGCCCCAGCATTTT
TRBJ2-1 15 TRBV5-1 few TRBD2 CASSTVAGGREEQFF TGCGCCAGCAGCACCGTAGCGGGGGGTCGTGAAGAGCAGTTCTTC
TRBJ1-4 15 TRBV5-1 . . CASSLYRGSDEKLFF TGCGCCAGCAGCTTGTACCGCGGCTCGGATGAAAAACTGTTTTTT